This T cell receptor (beta chain) was identified during a study of shared T cell receptors in the human thymus (dated by TCRdb to the early 2020s). Looking at the study overall: The study investigated the way shared, self-reactive T-cell receptor alpha chains are produced in the human thymus.

Comments on this clone: It lacks a known antigen. No qualities accompany the bases; no much larger clone lies one base away.

The method behind the library was the immunoSEQ multiplex PCR assay. This is the immuneACCESS table as TCRdb keeps it, with only in-frame sequences that have V and J called. A part of the clones is gone; compared with another copy, unresolved V genes explain less than half, and the rest is unexplained. For this sample there are about 660,000 clones; more than 75% appear just once. Approximately 0.0097% of the sample belongs to the ten largest clones. Its CDR3 holds 15 amino acids, cysteine through phenylalanine. This entry keeps only the CDR3 DNA: 45 bases, framed from base 1. CDR1 LGHNA and CDR2 YSLEER are derived from the germline V gene. The V and J ends are trimmed by 3 bases and 5 bases, leaving 16 bases between them. These data were also filed under a second study, of human thymus T cells. Looking at the second paper: Donors were immunologically healthy infants undergoing open corrective cardiac surgery for congenital heart defects in Finland. The thymus tissue came from surgical resects taken out during corrective cardiac surgery. V and J gene segment usage appeared biased in both thymic and peripheral blood repertoires. The related research reported highly overlapping thymic TCR repertoires among unrelated individuals. The study described the TCR alpha and beta repertoires in eight or nine infant thymus samples and a handful of matching peripheral blood samples. The infant donors were roughly 7 to 244 days old, and the cohort included six or seven males and two females. Thymocytes were released mechanically from tissue and stored at -70 °C as pellets of roughly 9.5-32 million cells. A QIAsymphony instrument was used to extract genomic DNA from frozen cell pellets. The immunoSEQ multiplex PCR assay was used to amplify the TCRB and TCRAD loci from a standardized amount of quality-controlled genomic DNA. The V(D)J region was spanned by amplicons of a length sufficient to cover the CDR3 and to identify V and J genes. Through the commercial immunoSEQ service, the amplicons were sequenced on an Illumina platform. Corrections for primer bias and sequencing errors followed previously described methods, while TCRAD and TCRB definitions were based on the IMGT database. The repertoires were analysed using immunoSEQ Analyzer 3.0 and VDJTools for basic statistics, V/J segment usage, diversity estimates, rarefaction and pairwise overlap. Diversity was estimated with Chao1, ChaoE, Efron-Thisted, Shannon and inverse Simpson indices, and also on datasets down-sampled to the smallest sample. Repertoire overlap used strict matching of CDR3 nucleotide sequence, V gene and J gene, with Jaccard-based multidimensional scaling clustering. On average, approximately 800,000 unique TCRB clonotypes were obtained from thymus samples, compared with roughly 84,000 from blood samples.

The TCR sequence derives from a boy under two years old with a congenital heart defect. Donor details come from another sample of the same person, matched by shared clones. Sequenced sample: thymocytes. Recombination linked TRBV4-3 to TRBJ2-5; the D gene identity is not certain. The CDR3 region: CASSQATGGVETQYF. DNA sequence: TGCGCCAGCAGCCAGGCGACTGGCGGCGTCGAGACCCAGTACTTC.